These T cell receptor beta chains were read from a single sample in a study of T cell responses to AZD1222 COVID-19 vaccine. Using immunoSEQ multiplex PCR, the repertoire was profiled, and TCRdb retains in-frame clones only, with some absent. Here the sample spans some 130,000 clones, about nine tenths being singletons. The source was peripheral blood, collected on day 0 of AZD1222 vaccination. The receptors originated from an adult in good health. Both conserved end residues are part of each CDR3. Fields, in order: clone size, CDR3 length, J gene, V gene, D gene, CDR3 DNA, CDR3 protein. A D gene is named only where the DNA matches it firmly. Expanded clones get a size class; other rows say once, few or many, or leave the size out.

abundance: .; len: 17; j_gene: TRBJ1-5; v_gene: TRBV11-3; d_gene: .; CDR3nt: TGTGCCAGCAGCTTATTTACCTGGGGATATAGCAATCAGCCCCAGCATTTT; CDR3aa: CASSLFTWGYSNQPQHF
abundance: .; len: 16; j_gene: TRBJ1-6; v_gene: TRBV6-5; d_gene: .; CDR3nt: TGTGCCAGCAGTTCGGAACAGGGTTCCTATAATTCACCCCTCCACTTT; CDR3aa: CASSSEQGSYNSPLHF
abundance: .; len: 12; j_gene: TRBJ1-4; v_gene: TRBV19; d_gene: .; CDR3nt: TGTGCCAGTAGTCGGACTAGTGAAAAACTGTTTTTT; CDR3aa: CASSRTSEKLFF
abundance: .; len: 16; j_gene: TRBJ2-2; v_gene: TRBV18; d_gene: .; CDR3nt: TGTGCCAGCTCACCGCGCGGAGGAGAGCACACCGGGGAGCTGTTTTTT; CDR3aa: CASSPRGGEHTGELFF
abundance: .; len: 16; j_gene: TRBJ2-7; v_gene: TRBV28; d_gene: .; CDR3nt: TGTGCCAGCGGCCGTAAGGGAGTCCTCTCTGCTGACGAGCAGTACTTC; CDR3aa: CASGRKGVLSADEQYF
abundance: .; len: 14; j_gene: TRBJ1-5; v_gene: TRBV4-3; d_gene: .; CDR3nt: TGCGCCAGCAGCCAAGGCCTCAGCAATCAGCCCCAGCATTTT; CDR3aa: CASSQGLSNQPQHF
abundance: .; len: 12; j_gene: TRBJ1-2; v_gene: TRBV6-2/TRBV6-3; d_gene: .; CDR3nt: TGTGCCAGCAGTTACGGGCGCTATGGCTACACCTTC; CDR3aa: CASSYGRYGYTF
abundance: .; len: 15; j_gene: TRBJ2-7; v_gene: TRBV5-4; d_gene: .; CDR3nt: TGTGCCAGCAGCATCCTACAGGGAGATACCTACGAGCAGTACTTC; CDR3aa: CASSILQGDTYEQYF
abundance: .; len: 13; j_gene: TRBJ2-3; v_gene: TRBV9; d_gene: .; CDR3nt: TGTGCCAGCAGCGTAGTCCAGGCAGATACGCAGTATTTT; CDR3aa: CASSVVQADTQYF
abundance: .; len: 14; j_gene: TRBJ1-2; v_gene: TRBV28; d_gene: .; CDR3nt: TGTGCCAGCAGTTCTGGTTTGCGGATAGGGGGCTACACCTTC; CDR3aa: CASSSGLRIGGYTF
abundance: .; len: 12; j_gene: TRBJ1-6; v_gene: TRBV27; d_gene: .; CDR3nt: TGTGCCAGCAGTTGGACCGGGACCCCATTACACTTT; CDR3aa: CASSWTGTPLHF
abundance: .; len: 17; j_gene: TRBJ1-2; v_gene: TRBV7-2; d_gene: TRBD1; CDR3nt: TGTGCCAGCAGCTTAAGGGGGCGGGACACTTTCACCCGCGGCTACACCTTC; CDR3aa: CASSLRGRDTFTRGYTF
abundance: .; len: 16; j_gene: TRBJ1-1; v_gene: TRBV11-2; d_gene: TRBD1; CDR3nt: TGTGCCAGCAGCCCCCGCACCACAGGGGGAGGAACTGAAGCTTTCTTT; CDR3aa: CASSPRTTGGGTEAFF
abundance: .; len: 16; j_gene: TRBJ1-1; v_gene: TRBV11-3; d_gene: TRBD1; CDR3nt: TGTGCCAGCAGCTCTGGACAGGGTGAGGGTCAGAACGAAGCTTTCTTT; CDR3aa: CASSSGQGEGQNEAFF
abundance: few; len: 17; j_gene: TRBJ1-4; v_gene: TRBV3-1/TRBV3-2; d_gene: .; CDR3nt: TGTGCCAGCAGCCAAAGAAAGGGTGTCCAGGGTGGTGAAAAACTGTTTTTT; CDR3aa: CASSQRKGVQGGEKLFF
abundance: .; len: 14; j_gene: TRBJ2-2; v_gene: TRBV9; d_gene: .; CDR3nt: TGTGCCAGCAGCGTGTGGGGAGGCACCGGGGAGCTGTTTTTT; CDR3aa: CASSVWGGTGELFF
abundance: .; len: 14; j_gene: TRBJ2-1; v_gene: TRBV4-1; d_gene: .; CDR3nt: TGCGCCAGCAGCCAAGGTTGGGGACCAAATGAGCAGTTCTTC; CDR3aa: CASSQGWGPNEQFF
abundance: .; len: 15; j_gene: TRBJ1-6; v_gene: TRBV7-2; d_gene: .; CDR3nt: TGTGCCAGCAGCTCCCCGACAGGTTCAAATTCACCCCTCCACTTT; CDR3aa: CASSSPTGSNSPLHF
abundance: .; len: 13; j_gene: TRBJ2-5; v_gene: TRBV6-5; d_gene: .; CDR3nt: TGTGCCAGCAGTTCCCCGGGAGAAGAGACCCAGTACTTC; CDR3aa: CASSSPGEETQYF
abundance: .; len: 14; j_gene: TRBJ2-1; v_gene: TRBV6-6; d_gene: .; CDR3nt: TGTGCCAGCAGTTACCCCCCTAGCCTCAATGAGCAGTTCTTC; CDR3aa: CASSYPPSLNEQFF
abundance: .; len: 13; j_gene: TRBJ2-1; v_gene: TRBV10-3; d_gene: .; CDR3nt: TGTGCCATCAGTGGGCCCGCCGACAATGAGCAGTTCTTC; CDR3aa: CAISGPADNEQFF
abundance: .; len: 14; j_gene: TRBJ1-1; v_gene: TRBV5-6; d_gene: .; CDR3nt: TGTGCCCCATTAACCGATATTTTCGGCACTGAAGCTTTCTTT; CDR3aa: CAPLTDIFGTEAFF
abundance: .; len: 16; j_gene: TRBJ1-3; v_gene: TRBV28; d_gene: .; CDR3nt: TGTGCCAGCAGTAGCGTAGGGGGTAGCTCTGGAAACACCATATATTTT; CDR3aa: CASSSVGGSSGNTIYF
abundance: .; len: 14; j_gene: TRBJ2-1; v_gene: TRBV11-3; d_gene: .; CDR3nt: TGTGCCAGCAGCACTTTGACAAAGGCTCATGAGCAGTTCTTC; CDR3aa: CASSTLTKAHEQFF
abundance: .; len: 15; j_gene: TRBJ2-7; v_gene: TRBV5-1; d_gene: .; CDR3nt: TGCGCCAGCAGTCCTTTCCTCGGGCTAGCCGGCGAGCAGTACTTC; CDR3aa: CASSPFLGLAGEQYF
abundance: few; len: 14; j_gene: TRBJ2-7; v_gene: TRBV5-5; d_gene: TRBD1; CDR3nt: TGTGCCAGCAGCTTGGAGGGACAGGGTAACGAGCAGTACTTC; CDR3aa: CASSLEGQGNEQYF
abundance: .; len: 13; j_gene: TRBJ1-4; v_gene: TRBV12-3/TRBV12-4; d_gene: .; CDR3nt: TGTGCCAGCAGTGAGTCACCAAATGAAAAACTGTTTTTT; CDR3aa: CASSESPNEKLFF
abundance: .; len: 14; j_gene: TRBJ1-4; v_gene: TRBV19; d_gene: .; CDR3nt: TGTGCCAGTAGAGACAGTCCGGATTACGAAAAACTGTTTTTT; CDR3aa: CASRDSPDYEKLFF